The 5 T cell receptor beta chains reported below all come from one sample, sequenced in a study of T cell clonality in common variable immunodeficiency. Study conclusions and caveats: In common variable immunodeficiency, TCR beta chains reportedly carried fewer deletions and N-nucleotide insertions.

Assay: immunoSEQ multiplex PCR; the TCRdb copy retains only in-frame clones and omits some. The sample holds about 2,400 clones, and no clone turns up only once. Their antigens are not known. Sequenced input: peripheral blood mononuclear cells. The receptors stem from a human donor with common variable immunodeficiency.

A few counts support this clone. Read sequence stops 3 residues before the CDR3 end, and the germline J gene provides the missing end. The genes are TRBV11-1 and TRBJ2-1; TRBD1 matches at 8 bases. After removal of 5 bases from V and 8 bases from J, the junction contained 8 bases not matched to a gene. Germline V gene data show CDR1 as SGHAT and CDR2 as FQDESV (reference sequence). The CDR3 extends over 14 amino acids. The chain's CDR3 is CASSPLQGVDEQFF. The CDR3 bases that were read are TGTGCCAGCAGCCCGCTACAGGGGGTTGATGAG.

As to this clone: The junction departs from the called germline gene at one end, perhaps through a read error. From the germline J gene comes the end of the CDR3, since the read stops 3 residues before it. This chain joins TRBV7-9 and TRBJ2-7; D not certain. CDR1 and CDR2 from the germline V gene are SEHNR and FQNEAQ (reference sequence). The CDR3 totals 11 residues. The CDR3 DNA, read in part, is TGTTCCAGCTCAGTTACCTACGAG. Translated, it gives CSSSVTYE. The full CDR3 reads CSSSVTYEQYF.

Worth noting for this clone: Coverage ceases 3 residues before the CDR3 finishes, and the germline J gene fills in the end. This chain joins TRBV7-2 and TRBJ1-2; TRBD1 matches 10 bases. The CDR3 length is 15 residues. Germline CDR1 reads SGHTA; CDR2 reads FQGNSA. V shed 0 bases and J 5 bases; nucleotides not matched to a gene: 3. Partial CDR3 DNA: TGTGCCAGCAGCTTAGCCGACAGGGGGCATTATGGC. It is translated as CASSLADRGHYG. Given in full, the CDR3 is CASSLADRGHYGYTF. The whole variable domain, remainder taken from reference TRBV7-2 and TRBJ1-2, is GAGVSQSPSNKVTEKGKDVELRCDPISGHTALYWYRQSLGQGLEFLIYFQGNSAPDKSGLPSDRFSAERTGGSVSTLTIQRTQQEDSAVYLCASSLADRGHYGYTFGSGTRLTVV.

With respect to this clone: The CDR3 end is not reached by the read, which stops 3 residues before it; the germline J gene fills it in. This chain uses TRBV6-2 or TRBV6-3 with TRBJ1-2, with D possibly TRBD1 on 5 matching bases. The CDR3 runs 13 residues. With 0 bases removed from V and 5 bases from J, the gap between germline ends came to 7 bases. CDR1 and CDR2 (germline): MNHEY, SVGEGT. This chain's CDR3 is CASSYSTEYGYTF. The part of the CDR3 DNA that was read is TGTGCCAGCAGTTACTCGACAGAGTATGGC.

A remark on this clone: The read terminates 3 residues ahead of where the CDR3 ends, so the germline J gene completes it. The chain uses TRBV18 and TRBJ2-3; TRBD2 agrees at 11 bases. The CDR3 loop spans 19 amino acids. The germline V gene has CDR1 KGHSH and CDR2 LQKENI. With V trimmed by 3 bases and J by 0 bases, 11 bases remained unmatched. The CDR3 bases that were read are TGTGCCAGCTCACCTAAGGGTTCTAGCGGGAGGATGAGCACAGATACG. Protein: CASSPKGSSGRMSTDT. The entire CDR3 sequence reads CASSPKGSSGRMSTDTQYF.